This paragraph reports one T cell receptor (beta chain). It lacks a known antigen. The record has no base qualities; no much larger clone is one base away. These data are taken from a study of blood T cell repertoires in COVID-19 (dated by TCRdb to the early 2020s). About the investigation overall: Collaborator samples came from the United States, Italy and Spain and covered acute and convalescent phases of COVID-19. HLA class I and class II types, where available, came from metadata supplied by the sample provider rather than from assay-based typing. The repertoires were made available in a free public database intended to serve as a resource for research on the immune response to SARS-CoV-2. A de-identified subject ID, COVID-19 status, age in years and sex were almost always included in the sample metadata. Samples were obtained from the ongoing ImmuneRACE study (first 160 participants) and from approximately 1,200 subjects provided by 6 global collaborators. The material from the prospective study consisted of cDNA or gDNA derived from T cells, B-cell-depleted T cells, or PBMCs. Deeply sampled blood TCRbeta repertoires from subjects exposed to, actively infected with, or recovered from COVID-19 were included in the dataset.

Here is what the overall study found, with its caveats: The amount of clinical and demographic metadata varied by source and participant and was provided uncurated.

V is cut back by 8 bases and J by 4 bases, with 13 bases in the junction unmatched. The CDR3, cysteine through phenylalanine, is 18 amino acids long. Only the CDR3 portion is preserved as DNA: 54 bases, with reading frame beginning at the first base. The germline V gene provides CDR1 MDHEN and CDR2 SYDVKM. Enrolling through a virtual design, the prospective study's participants ranged in age from about 18 to 89 years and lived across 20 to 30 United States geographic areas. Cohort assignment in the prospective study relied on participant-reported clinical history from a screening survey and a study questionnaire. Exposed participants had been in contact with someone with a PCR-confirmed or clinician-diagnosed COVID-19 case within 2 weeks of study entry. Each participant in the prospective study had whole blood, serum and a nasopharyngeal or oropharyngeal swab collected by mobile phlebotomists. Prospective study participants could optionally give additional blood draws and questionnaires over a 2-month period. Blood samples from the prospective study were shipped frozen or at room temperature prior to DNA extraction.

TCRbeta CDR3 regions were amplified from genomic DNA by means of the immunoSEQ Assay, a bias-controlled multiplex PCR. The original pipeline was this. The number of nucleated cells in each sample was estimated by amplification of reference gene primers within the assay. To quantify the absolute abundance of each unique TCRbeta CDR3 rearrangement, sequence reads were collapsed and filtered. For each sample, productive Simpson clonality was calculated as the square root of Simpson's diversity index across productive rearrangements. The table was pulled from immuneACCESS by TCRdb, which kept in-frame rearrangements only. Such tables lose some clones; where checked, under half of the loss comes from unresolved V genes, and the rest has no known cause. That table is the source of V, J and clone size, and D and trimming were worked out from the DNA. This sample lists fewer than 150,000 clones; under 90% were detected once. The ten most abundant clones make up 1.6% of the sample.

This sequence was found in a woman under 30 who had been exposed to COVID-19. This sequence uses TRBV28 and TRBJ1-6, and TRBD1 matches 11 of the central bases. The specimen sequenced was PBMCs or T cells enriched from blood (not recorded which). The CDR3 region has the sequence CASELGTGGSMYNSPLHF. The nucleotide sequence reads as follows: TGTGCCAGCGAATTAGGGACAGGGGGATCGATGTATAATTCACCCCTCCACTTT.